The 25 T cell receptor beta chains below were found in one sample sequenced in a study of OX40 agonist ivuxolimab in advanced cancers. The repertoire was sequenced with immunoSEQ multiplex PCR; TCRdb's copy has only in-frame clones and lacks some. The repertoire has 39,000 or so clones, roughly 92% of them found once; the top ten carry around 20%. This specimen was CD4+ or CD8+ T cells sorted from blood, taken in a trial of the OX40 agonist ivuxolimab. These TCRs come from an adult with an advanced solid tumor such as melanoma, head and neck, liver or kidney cancer.

This chain links TRBV11-3 with TRBJ2-5, with D possibly matching TRBD2 (6 bases). CDR3 size: 14 residues. Germline-derived CDR1 and CDR2 are SGHNT and YENEEA. V dropped 4 bases and J dropped 5 bases, with 14 bases sitting between them. CDR3 nucleotides: TGTGCCAGCAGCTACCCGGGACTCATGGAGACCCAGTACTTC. Amino acid sequence: CASSYPGLMETQYF.

V usage is TRBV1 and J usage is TRBJ1-2; the D call of TRBD1 is as the table states it, not checked on the DNA. TRBV1 is noted as a pseudogene. This CDR3 is built from 11 residues. DNA of the CDR3: TGCACCAGCAGCCAAAACAGTGGCTACACCTTC. Translating gives CTSSQNSGYTF.

Points on this clone: One junction end does not reproduce the germline sequence, and a read error may be involved. Distinct nucleotide sequences in the sample also encode this CDR3. The chain is built from TRBV25-1 and TRBJ2-2, with D unclear. CDR1 and CDR2 (germline): MGHDK, SYGVNS. This CDR3 is 13 amino acids long. CDR3 bases: TGTGCCAGTAGTGCCTCGAACACCGGGGAGCTGTTTTTT. It encodes CASSASNTGELFF.

The chain joins TRBV14 to TRBJ2-3; D is unclear. Germline V gives CDR1 SGHDN, CDR2 FVKESK. This CDR3 is 13 amino acids long. The germline V and J ends were trimmed by 1 base and 4 bases, with 6 bases remaining between them. CDR3: CASSQVSPDTQYF. CDR3 nucleotide sequence: TGTGCCAGCAGCCAAGTTTCTCCAGATACGCAGTATTTT.

J is TRBJ2-5 and V is TRBV27; 7 bases agree with TRBD2. Looked up from germline, CDR1 is MNHEY and CDR2 is SMNVEV (reference sequence). With V trimmed by 6 bases and J by 5 bases, 12 bases remained unmatched. The CDR3 spans 15 residues. The CDR3 is CASSRLAALGETQYF. The DNA of the CDR3 is TGTGCCAGCAGCCGGCTAGCGGCCCTTGGGGAGACCCAGTACTTC.

The chain combines TRBV19 with TRBJ2-3; TRBD1 matches 10 bases. Per the germline V gene, CDR1 is LNHDA and CDR2 is SQIVND (reference sequence). V was pared by 5 bases and J by 2 bases, with 10 bases of the junction left unmatched. The CDR3 length is 17 residues. The CDR3 DNA is TGTGCCAGTAGTCCCTTCCGGGACAGGGGAAACACAGATACGCAGTATTTT. Translating gives CASSPFRDRGNTDTQYF.

V and J are TRBV5-4 and TRBJ1-2; TRBD1 agrees at 8 bases. The CDR3 covers 13 residues. Germline lookup yields CDR1 SGHNT and CDR2 YYREEE (reference sequence). V shed 4 bases and J 4 bases; nucleotides not matched to a gene: 3. Written as DNA, the CDR3 is TGTGCCAGCAGCATGACAGGGGCCTATGGCTACACCTTC. Encoded protein: CASSMTGAYGYTF.

The chain uses TRBV5-1 and TRBJ2-5, with D possibly matching TRBD2 (6 bases). Trimming removed 4 bases at V and 4 bases at J, with 17 bases between. This CDR3 comprises 15 residues. Germline V gene sequence: CDR1 SGHRS, CDR2 YFSETQ. As DNA, the CDR3 is TGCGCCAGCAGCCCGACGCCGGTGGGGGGAGAGACCCAGTACTTC. Its protein product is CASSPTPVGGETQYF.

This clone was recorded once. The chain couples TRBV28 to TRBJ2-3; D unresolved. Germline lookup yields CDR1 MDHEN and CDR2 SYDVKM. CDR3 length: 14 amino acids. V was clipped by 6 bases and J by 5 bases, with 15 bases between them. The CDR3 DNA is TGTGCCAGCAGCGTCGACGAGGAGAAAGATACGCAGTATTTT. Encoded protein: CASSVDEEKDTQYF.

The gene calls are TRBV4-1 and TRBJ1-5; D is unresolved. Trimming shortened V by 0 bases and J by 7 bases, and 13 bases separated the two germline ends. The length of the CDR3 is 15 residues. The germline V gene encodes CDR1 MGHRA and CDR2 YSYEKL. This CDR3 reads CASSQEGGQIQPQHF. DNA for the CDR3: TGCGCCAGCAGCCAAGAGGGAGGGCAGATCCAGCCCCAGCATTTT.

Here the CDR3 DNA reads TGTGCCAGCAGACCCCTAACAGTTTATGGCGCACGGGCAGGGCCAGCTAACACCATATATTTT. Its translation is CASRPLTVYGARAGPANTIYF. V is TRBV28 and J is TRBJ1-3, with TRBD1 as a possible D gene (5 bases). From germline, CDR1 is MDHEN and CDR2 SYDVKM. Trimming stripped 6 bases from V and 7 bases from J, with 37 bases between. The CDR3 runs to 21 residues.

The chain is built from TRBV6-5 and TRBJ2-7; 7 positions match TRBD1. Germline CDR1 MNHEY, CDR2 SVGAGI. V shed 2 bases and J 2 bases; nucleotides not matched to a gene: 6. The CDR3 loop spans 15 amino acids. For the CDR3, the DNA is TGTGCCAGCAGTTACGAGGGGGCATCCGCCTACGAGCAGTACTTC. It is translated as CASSYEGASAYEQYF.

This chain joins TRBV27 and TRBJ2-1, with 7 bases identical to TRBD1. CDR1 MNHEY and CDR2 SMNVEV come from the germline V gene (reference sequence). V dropped 6 bases and J dropped 4; count of bases not matched to a gene: 9. CDR3 length equals 15 residues. Here the CDR3 DNA reads TGTGCCAGCAGCCTTGCCGGGACAGCATACAATGAGCAGTTCTTC. It translates to CASSLAGTAYNEQFF.

This chain links TRBV28 with TRBJ2-7; TRBD2 matches at 8 bases. Per the germline V gene, CDR1 is MDHEN and CDR2 is SYDVKM. The CDR3 has 15 residues. The V gene end was trimmed by 5 bases and the J gene end by 3 bases; junction bases not matched to a gene: 9. The CDR3 reads CASSRPGLVFYEQYF. The CDR3, as DNA: TGTGCCAGCAGTCGCCCGGGACTAGTGTTCTACGAGCAGTACTTC.

The V and J genes are TRBV27 and TRBJ2-1, with TRBD2 as a possible D gene (6 bases). This CDR3 has 17 residues. V dropped 6 bases and J dropped 0 bases, with 18 bases sitting between them. Germline-derived CDR1 and CDR2 are MNHEY and SMNVEV (reference sequence). The CDR3: CASRTLTSTSSYNEQFF. For the CDR3, the DNA is TGTGCCAGCAGGACATTAACTAGCACCAGCTCCTACAATGAGCAGTTCTTC.

The chain uses TRBV7-6 and TRBJ2-1; no reliable D call. The CDR3 is 15 residues long. Germline V gene sequence: CDR1 SGHVS, CDR2 FNYEAQ. Trimming cost V 1 base and J 0 bases, with 7 bases left between them. Here the CDR3 reads CASSLGESSYNEQFF. CDR3 DNA: TGTGCCAGCAGCTTAGGGGAAAGCTCCTACAATGAGCAGTTCTTC.

This chain uses TRBV10-1 with TRBJ1-2, with D hard to call. The ends were cut back, 3 bases at V and 0 bases at J, with 5 bases in the middle. There are 13 residues in the CDR3. CDR1 and CDR2 from the germline V gene are WNHNN and SYGVQD (reference sequence). Written as DNA, the CDR3 is TGCGCCAGCAGTGACAGTCCTAACTATGGCTACACCTTC. This codes for CASSDSPNYGYTF.

The V gene is TRBV4-1, the J gene TRBJ2-7; D not certain. The CDR3 is made up of 16 amino acids. Between the trimmed V and J ends, which lost 1 base and 2 bases, there was a span of 15 bases. Germline CDR1 and CDR2: MGHRA and YSYEKL. CDR3 loop: CASSQVVSSPTYEQYF. The DNA of the CDR3 is TGCGCCAGCAGCCAAGTGGTCTCGAGTCCTACCTACGAGCAGTACTTC.

The rearrangement links TRBV7-2 to TRBJ2-7; unclear D gene. Germline V CDR1 and CDR2: SGHTA, FQGNSA. This CDR3 contains 15 residues. Trimming left V 1 base short and J 3 bases short, with 13 bases between. CDR3: CASSLVHQESYEQYF. The CDR3 nucleotides read TGTGCCAGCAGCTTAGTGCACCAAGAAAGCTACGAGCAGTACTTC.

The rearrangement joins TRBV11-1 to TRBJ2-7, with D perhaps matching TRBD2 (5 bases). CDR1 and CDR2 from the germline V gene are SGHAT and FQDESV (reference sequence). The V and J ends lost 6 bases and 5 bases respectively, with 14 bases between them. The CDR3 covers 13 residues. CDR3 bases: TGTGCCAGCAGATCCCTGGCGGGCCACGAGCAGTACTTC. This encodes CASRSLAGHEQYF.

The V call is TRBV28, the J call TRBJ1-4; TRBD1 agrees at 7 bases. CDR1 is MDHEN, CDR2 SYDVKM, per germline. CDR3 size: 16 residues. The ends lost 5 bases at V and 5 bases at J; junction bases unmatched: 11. The DNA for the CDR3 is TGTGCCAGCAGTACTATGCTAGACAGGGTAAATGAAAAACTGTTTTTT. Amino acids: CASSTMLDRVNEKLFF.

The chain uses TRBV28 and TRBJ2-5; D gene ambiguous. V was shortened by 4 bases and J by 5 bases, with 11 bases between the two germline ends. Germline CDR1 and CDR2: MDHEN and SYDVKM. The CDR3 sequence is 13 residues long. CDR3 region: CASSWAAGETQYF. The CDR3 DNA reads as TGTGCCAGCAGTTGGGCGGCCGGGGAGACCCAGTACTTC.

The chain couples TRBV7-8 to TRBJ1-2; no definite D call. Germline assignment: CDR1 SGHVS and CDR2 FQNEAQ. The CDR3 is 13 amino acids. V gave up 7 bases and J gave up 8 bases, with 17 bases separating them. For the CDR3, the DNA is TGTGCCAGCACCCGCTCCGGGCTCGGGGGCTACACCTTC. It yields the protein CASTRSGLGGYTF.

Regarding this clone: This CDR3 is also generated by other DNA sequences in the sample. The chain uses TRBV5-6 and TRBJ2-3; TRBD2 agrees at 11 bases. The CDR3 has 16 amino acids. Germline V CDR1 and CDR2: SGHDT, YYEEEE. Losses at the gene ends were 5 bases for V and 4 bases for J; bases not matched to a gene: 9. CDR3 bases: TGTGCCAGCAGGTCCCTAGCGGGAGGATTCCCAGATACGCAGTATTTT. Translating it yields CASRSLAGGFPDTQYF.

V and J are TRBV18 and TRBJ2-7; D possibly uses TRBD1 or TRBD2 (5 bases each). The CDR3 spans 14 residues. Germline V gene data show CDR1 as KGHSH and CDR2 as LQKENI. V was trimmed by 6 bases and J by 2 bases, leaving 14 bases between them. The CDR3 is CASSQGRQPYEQYF. CDR3 sequence (DNA): TGTGCCAGCTCGCAGGGACGGCAACCCTACGAGCAGTACTTC. Using reference TRBV18 and TRBJ2-7 for the parts outside the CDR3, the full variable domain is NAGVMQNPRHLVRRRGQEARLRCSPMKGHSHVYWYRQLPEEGLKFMVYLQKENIIDESGMPKERFSAEFPKEGPSILRIQQVVRGDSAAYFCASSQGRQPYEQYFGPGTRLTVT.